The 21 T cell receptor beta chains reported below all come from one sample, sequenced in a study of CD8+CD57+ T cells in acquired aplastic anemia. Patients sequenced had flow cytometry evidence of CD8+CD57+ cell expansion. Both TCR beta VDJ combination and CDR3 sequence profiling were carried out. Genomic DNA was the template for this profiling. TCRdb independently ran MiXCR on the reads; one entry per CDR3 protein. The sample yields 200,000 to 250,000 distinct CDR3 sequences, about half seen once. Material: sorted CD4+, CD8+, or CD8+CD57+ T cells (not recorded which) from PBMCs. The receptors shown here come from a human donor with aplastic anemia.

CDR3 in amino acids: CATSSPINSRQDEQYF. The CDR3 DNA follows: TGTGCCACCAGCAGTCCGATCAATTCGCGCCAGGACGAGCAGTACTTC. The chain links TRBV15 to TRBJ2-7; D is unresolved. Germline V gene lookup returns CDR1 LNHNV and CDR2 YYDKDF (reference sequence). The CDR3 has 16 residues. The V and J ends lost 3 bases and 5 bases respectively, with 20 bases between them.

This clonotype was counted at least ten times. DNA of the CDR3: TGTGCCAGCAGTACAGGGGGGTACTACGAGCAGTACTTC. It codes for CASSTGGYYEQYF. This chain joins TRBV6-5 and TRBJ2-7; 8 bases line up with TRBD1. Germline CDR1 is MNHEY and CDR2 is SVGAGI. With V trimmed by 5 bases and J by 3 bases, 3 bases remained unmatched. The CDR3 runs to 13 residues.

This clonotype came up a few times. J is TRBJ2-5 and V is TRBV7-2, with D possibly being TRBD2 (7 bases). V lost 8 bases and J lost 9, with 22 bases in between. The length of the CDR3 is 14 residues. Per the germline V gene, CDR1 is SGHTA and CDR2 is FQGNSA. The CDR3 nucleotides read TGTGCCAGCGGCGAAGGGGGGGGGGGGGGGGCCCAGTACTTC. Its translation: CASGEGGGGGAQYF.

This clonotype was found many times. J is TRBJ1-1 and V is TRBV7-3; 7 bases agree with TRBD1. V lost 5 bases to trimming and J lost 4 bases; unmatched junction nucleotides: 7. Germline V lookup: CDR1 SGHTA, CDR2 FQGTGA. The CDR3 is 14 amino acids. The CDR3 DNA reads TGTGCCAGCAGCCTAGCAGGGGGGAGCACTGAAGCTTTCTTT. Translating gives CASSLAGGSTEAFF.

This clonotype turned up a few times. The junction departs from germline at one end; a sequencing error may be responsible. CDR3 DNA sequence: TGCGCCAGCAGCTTGCCACAGAACAATGGGCAGTTCTTC. This encodes CASSLPQNNGQFF. The V call is TRBV5-1, the J call TRBJ2-1; D not certain. Per the germline V gene, CDR1 is SGHRS and CDR2 is YFSETQ. The CDR3 has 13 residues.

This clonotype was seen at least ten times. The chain combines TRBV3-1 with TRBJ2-3; perhaps D is TRBD1 or TRBD2 (6 bases each). CDR1 and CDR2 (germline): LGHDT, YNNKEL (reference sequence). The ends were cut back, 3 bases at V and 4 bases at J, with 14 bases in the middle. The CDR3 spans 15 residues. The CDR3 DNA sequence: TGTGCCAGCAGCCAGGACGGGGGCCGCGCAGATACGCAGTATTTT. Residues: CASSQDGGRADTQYF.

Notes on this clonotype: A junction end diverges from the germline sequence, so it may reflect a read error. The genes are TRBV2 and TRBJ2-3; D tentatively fits TRBD1 or TRBD2 (5 bases each). This CDR3 contains 14 residues. Germline V gene sequence: CDR1 SNHLY, CDR2 FYNNEI. The CDR3 DNA sequence: TGTGCCACCAGTGATTTCTCAGCGGCAGGGACGCAGTATTTT. Its protein product is CATSDFSAAGTQYF. Full variable domain (missing parts from reference TRBV2 and TRBJ2-3): EPEVTQTPSHQVTQMGQEVILRCVPISNHLYFYWYRQILGQKVEFLVSFYNNEISEKSEIFDDQFSVERPDGSNFTLKIRSTKLEDSAMYFCATSDFSAAGTQYFGPGTRLTVL.

Points on this clonotype: A much larger clone lies a single base off, so this may be a read error. The V call is TRBV20-1, the J call TRBJ1-4; D might be TRBD1 (6 bases). The germline CDR1 and CDR2 sequences are DFQATT and SNEGSKA (reference sequence). The CDR3 length is 15 residues. CDR3 loop: CSARGGRRGGERLFF. The CDR3 region has the DNA TGCAGTGCTAGAGGGGGGCGCAGGGGTGGTGAAAGACTGTTTTTT.

As for this clonotype: Being one base from a much bigger clone, this may be a read error. V usage is TRBV5-1 and J usage is TRBJ2-7; possible D gene TRBD2, 5 bases. This CDR3 has 16 amino acids. The V gene lost 2 bases and the J gene lost 2 bases, with 17 bases spanning the gap. In germline, CDR1 is SGHRS, CDR2 YFSETQ. For the CDR3, the DNA is TGCGCCAGCAGCTTCCCAACACGGGAAAAAGCCTACGAGCAGTACTTC. It codes for CASSFPTREKAYEQYF.

This clonotype showed up many times. This chain connects TRBV5-4 to TRBJ1-5, with no clear D. CDR1 SGHNT and CDR2 YYREEE come from the germline V gene (reference sequence). V was clipped by 0 bases and J by 1 base, with 5 bases between them. The CDR3 sequence is 14 residues long. The CDR3 coding sequence is TGTGCCAGCAGCTTGGGCGGGAGCAATCAGCCCCAGCATTTT. This translates into CASSLGGSNQPQHF. Together with reference TRBV5-4 and TRBJ1-5, the CDR3 gives the full variable domain: ETGVTQSPTHLIKTRGQQVTLRCSSQSGHNTVSWYQQALGQGPQFIFQYYREEENGRGNFPPRFSGLQFPNYSSELNVNALELDDSALYLCASSLGGSNQPQHFGDGTRLSIL.

Points on this clonotype: A much more abundant neighbour one base away suggests this may be a read error. The rearrangement uses TRBV12-3 or TRBV12-4 and TRBJ2-7; TRBD2 is a possible D gene (6 bases). V dropped 1 base and J dropped 9 bases, with 16 bases sitting between them. CDR3 length equals 14 residues. CDR3 sequence: CASSLGGLLTGQYF. CDR3 nucleotide sequence: TGTGCCAGCAGTTTAGGGGGACTCCTAACCGGGCAGTACTTC.

Concerning this clonotype: A read error may be the cause here, since a much bigger clone is one base away. V gene TRBV10-3 combines with J gene TRBJ2-7; D is possibly TRBD1 (6 bases). The CDR3 extends over 12 amino acids. Germline lookup yields CDR1 ENHRY and CDR2 SYGVKD. The CDR3 DNA reads TGTGCCAGCAGTTACGCTCAGGGGGAGCAGTACTTC. Translating gives CASSYAQGEQYF.

V and J are TRBV2 and TRBJ2-6; 10 bases fit TRBD2. With 6 bases clipped from V and 1 base from J, the junction kept 3 bases outside the gene matches. This CDR3 spans 16 amino acids. Germline CDR1 is SNHLY and CDR2 is FYNNEI. The CDR3 DNA reads TGTGCCAGCAGAGAACTAGCGGGATCTGGGGCCAACGTCCTGACTTTC. This gives the protein CASRELAGSGANVLTF.

The genes are TRBV7-2 and TRBJ1-1; possibly TRBD1 for D (6 bases). V lost 3 bases, J lost 0 bases, and 17 bases lay in between. The CDR3 is 17 amino acids. The germline V gene encodes CDR1 SGHTA and CDR2 FQGNSA. CDR3 sequence: CASSFPKKGTMNTEAFF. DNA for the CDR3: TGTGCCAGCAGCTTCCCGAAAAAGGGGACAATGAACACTGAAGCTTTCTTT.

As DNA, the CDR3 is TGTGCCAGCAGTTCGACAGGGGAGAGCTCACCCCTCCACTTT. This translates into CASSSTGESSPLHF. The J gene is TRBJ1-6, the V gene TRBV25-1, with 8 bases that match TRBD1. Germline V gene data show CDR1 as MGHDK and CDR2 as SYGVNS. CDR3 length: 14 residues. V lost 5 bases, J lost 10 bases, and 7 bases stayed unmatched.

The genes are TRBV20-1 and TRBJ2-7; a weak D match, TRBD1 (6 bases). CDR3 length: 13 residues. With 6 bases removed from V and 2 bases from J, the gap between germline ends came to 14 bases. CDR1 and CDR2 (germline): DFQATT, SNEGSKA (reference sequence). CDR3 amino acids: CSASDSGTYEQYF. CDR3 DNA: TGCAGTGCCTCGGACAGTGGGACCTACGAGCAGTACTTC.

In its sample, this clonotype was seen many times. This sequence joins TRBV5-8 and TRBJ1-6; TRBD1 matches at 9 bases. Unmatched junction bases numbered 9, after V lost 4 bases and J lost 7 bases. CDR1 and CDR2 from the germline V gene are SGHTS and YDEGEE. This CDR3 has 16 residues. The DNA of the CDR3 is TGTGCCAGCAGCCCTACCCTGGACAGGGGAAATTCACCCCTCCACTTT. Translated: CASSPTLDRGNSPLHF.

CDR3 in DNA: TGTGCCAGCAGTTTAGTCCTCGGGATAGGCAATCAGCCCCAGCATTTT. Its protein is CASSLVLGIGNQPQHF. This chain connects TRBV12-3 or TRBV12-4 to TRBJ1-5; D gene uncertain. This CDR3 comprises 16 residues. Deletions cut 1 base from V and 2 bases from J, with 12 bases between.

On this clonotype itself: Because it lacks the conserved phenylalanine or tryptophan at the end, this CDR3 is likely a read error. The V call is TRBV7-9, the J call TRBJ2-3, with 8 positions matching TRBD1. This CDR3 is 17 amino acids long. Germline loops: CDR1 SEHNR, CDR2 FQNEAQ (reference sequence). Trimming removed 5 bases from V and 2 bases from J; junction bases left unmatched: 12. The CDR3 DNA reads TGTGCCAGCAGCAGAGGATCAGGGGGCGCCTCCACAGATACGCAGTATTCG. It encodes CASSRGSGGASTDTQYS.

Details on this clonotype: Being one base from a much bigger clone, this may be a read error. The chain links TRBV5-1 to TRBJ2-7; 15 nucleotides line up with TRBD2. The CDR3 extends over 18 amino acids. Germline V CDR1 and CDR2: SGHRS, YFSETQ. This CDR3 is CAGSQPGLAGGYSYEQYF. CDR3 sequence (DNA): TGCGCCGGCAGCCAGCCGGGACTAGCGGGGGGATATTCCTACGAGCAGTACTTC.

This clonotype was detected once. This chain connects TRBV2 to TRBJ1-1; D is unclear. The CDR3 has 12 amino acids. Germline CDR1 and CDR2: SNHLY and FYNNEI. V shed 4 bases and J shed 5 bases, with 8 bases lying between them. CDR3 nucleotides: TGTGCCAGCAGTGGGGCAGGAACTGAAGCTTTCTTT. It is translated as CASSGAGTEAFF. The full variable domain, completed using reference TRBV2 and TRBJ1-1, is EPEVTQTPSHQVTQMGQEVILRCVPISNHLYFYWYRQILGQKVEFLVSFYNNEISEKSEIFDDQFSVERPDGSNFTLKIRSTKLEDSAMYFCASSGAGTEAFFGQGTRLTVV.